This T cell receptor beta chain emerged from a study of OX40 agonist ivuxolimab in advanced cancers. Whole-study context: With a range of about 23 to 90, age averaged approximately 60 years, and nearly 85% were male.

As for this clone: What it binds is unknown.

Overall study findings and caveats: Normalized T-cell clonal expansion was also low in some nonresponders. Partly responding patients at 0.1-3.0 mg/kg showed some of the smallest clonal expansion.

The CDR3 runs to 14 residues. V was shortened by 5 bases and J by 0 bases, with 10 bases between the two germline ends. The germline gives CDR1 SGHRS, CDR2 YFSETQ. Generated by immunoSEQ multiplex PCR, the TCRdb table keeps only in-frame clones and is missing some. The profile shows over 45,000 clones, roughly 86% of them singletons. Patients were excluded for autoimmune disease history or systemic immunosuppression. Here the sequenced sample was CD4+ or CD8+ T cells sorted from blood, taken in a trial of the OX40 agonist ivuxolimab. This TCR derives from an adult with an advanced solid tumor such as melanoma, head and neck, liver or kidney cancer. The chain uses TRBV5-1 and TRBJ2-3; perhaps TRBD2 as D (6 bases). The CDR3 sequence is CASSRAGSTDTQYF. CDR3 nucleotides: TGCGCCAGCAGTCGGGCGGGAAGCACAGATACGCAGTATTTT.